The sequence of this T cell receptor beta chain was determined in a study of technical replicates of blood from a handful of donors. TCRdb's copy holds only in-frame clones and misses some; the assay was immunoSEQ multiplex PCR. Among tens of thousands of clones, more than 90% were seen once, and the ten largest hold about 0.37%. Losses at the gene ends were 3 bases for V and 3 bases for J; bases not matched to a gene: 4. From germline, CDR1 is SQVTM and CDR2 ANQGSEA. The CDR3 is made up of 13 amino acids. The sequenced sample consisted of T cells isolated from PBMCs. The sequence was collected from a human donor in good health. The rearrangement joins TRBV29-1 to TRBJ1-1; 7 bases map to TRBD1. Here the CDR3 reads CSVDRQGHTEAFF. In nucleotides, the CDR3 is TGCAGCGTTGATCGACAGGGACACACTGAAGCTTTCTTT.